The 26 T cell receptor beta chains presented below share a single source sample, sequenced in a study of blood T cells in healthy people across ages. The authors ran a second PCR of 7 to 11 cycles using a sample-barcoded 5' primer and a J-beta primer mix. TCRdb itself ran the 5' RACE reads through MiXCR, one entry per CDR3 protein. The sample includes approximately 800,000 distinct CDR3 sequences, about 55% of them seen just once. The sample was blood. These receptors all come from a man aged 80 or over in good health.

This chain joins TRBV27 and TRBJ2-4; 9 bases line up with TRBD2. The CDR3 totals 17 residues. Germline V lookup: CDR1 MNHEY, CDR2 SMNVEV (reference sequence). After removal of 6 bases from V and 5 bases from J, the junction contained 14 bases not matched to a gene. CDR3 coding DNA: TGTGCCAGCAGCCCGTGGGCTAGCGGGATGTATGAAAACATTCAGTACTTC. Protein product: CASSPWASGMYENIQYF.

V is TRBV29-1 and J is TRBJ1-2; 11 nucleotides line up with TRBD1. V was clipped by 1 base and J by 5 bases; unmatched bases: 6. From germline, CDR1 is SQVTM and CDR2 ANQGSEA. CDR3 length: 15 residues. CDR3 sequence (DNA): TGCAGCGTTGAAGGGTGGACAGGGGGCCCATATGGCTACACCTTC. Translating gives CSVEGWTGGPYGYTF.

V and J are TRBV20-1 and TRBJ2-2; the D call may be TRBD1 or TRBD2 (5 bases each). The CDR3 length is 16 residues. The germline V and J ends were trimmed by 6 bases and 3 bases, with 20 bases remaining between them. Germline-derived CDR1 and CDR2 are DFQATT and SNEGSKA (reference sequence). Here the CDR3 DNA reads TGCAGTGCCCCTAAGGTCGGGGCGAGGGACACCGGGGAGCTGTTTTTT. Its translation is CSAPKVGARDTGELFF.

CDR3 sequence (DNA): TGTGCCAGCCATGGGACTAGCGGGAGTCTCCCAAATTTGGAGACCCAGTACTTC. This sequence encodes CASHGTSGSLPNLETQYF. The rearrangement uses TRBV6-1 and TRBJ2-7; 14 nucleotides align to TRBD2. The tail of the sequence fits TRBJ2-5 better, so the J call may be wrong. Germline CDR1 and CDR2: MNHNS and SASEGT. The CDR3 is 18 residues long.

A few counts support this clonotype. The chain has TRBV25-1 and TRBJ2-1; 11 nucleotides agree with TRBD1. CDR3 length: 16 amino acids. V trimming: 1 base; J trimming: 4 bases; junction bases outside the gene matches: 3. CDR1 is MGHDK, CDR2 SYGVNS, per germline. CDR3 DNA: TGTGCCAGCAGTGAATGGGGACAGGGGGGATACAATGAGCAGTTCTTC. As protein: CASSEWGQGGYNEQFF.

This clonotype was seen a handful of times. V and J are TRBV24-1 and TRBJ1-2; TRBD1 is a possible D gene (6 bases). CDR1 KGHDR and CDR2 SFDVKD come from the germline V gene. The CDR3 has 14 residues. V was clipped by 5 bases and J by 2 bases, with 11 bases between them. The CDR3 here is CATSAGGLNYGYTF. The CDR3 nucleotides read TGTGCCACCAGTGCCGGGGGCTTAAACTATGGCTACACCTTC.

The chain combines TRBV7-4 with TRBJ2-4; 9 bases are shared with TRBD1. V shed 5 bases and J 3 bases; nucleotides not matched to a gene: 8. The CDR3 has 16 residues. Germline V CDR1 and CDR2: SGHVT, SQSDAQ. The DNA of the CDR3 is TGTGCCAGCAGCCAACGGGACAGGGTAGTCAAAAACATTCAGTACTTC. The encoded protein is CASSQRDRVVKNIQYF.

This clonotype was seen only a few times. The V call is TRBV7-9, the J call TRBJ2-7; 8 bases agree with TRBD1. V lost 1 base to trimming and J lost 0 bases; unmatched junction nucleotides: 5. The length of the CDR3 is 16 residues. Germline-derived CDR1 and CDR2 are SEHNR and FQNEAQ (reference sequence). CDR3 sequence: CASSLVRTGSSYEQYF. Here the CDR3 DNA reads TGTGCCAGCAGCTTAGTGCGGACAGGGAGCTCCTACGAGCAGTACTTC.

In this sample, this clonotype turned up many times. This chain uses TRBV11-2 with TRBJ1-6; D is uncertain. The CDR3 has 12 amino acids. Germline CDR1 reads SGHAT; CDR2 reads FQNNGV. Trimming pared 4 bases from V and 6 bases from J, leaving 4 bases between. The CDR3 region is CASSSFNSPLHF. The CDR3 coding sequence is TGTGCCAGCAGCTCGTTTAATTCACCCCTCCACTTT.

The CDR3 loop is CASSYSREGVEQYF. In nucleotides, the CDR3 is TGTGCCAGCAGTTACTCGCGGGAGGGCGTCGAGCAGTACTTC. J is TRBJ2-4 and V is TRBV6-6, with TRBD2 matching 9 bases. The better agreement between TRBJ2-7 and the DNA end casts doubt on the J call. Per the germline V gene, CDR1 is MNHNY and CDR2 is SVGAGI (reference sequence). The CDR3 contains 14 residues.

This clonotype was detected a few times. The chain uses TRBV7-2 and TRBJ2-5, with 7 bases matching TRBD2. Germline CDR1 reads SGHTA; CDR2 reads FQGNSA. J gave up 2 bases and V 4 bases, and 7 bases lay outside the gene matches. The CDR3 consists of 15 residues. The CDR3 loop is CASSSLGLVQETQYF. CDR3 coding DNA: TGTGCCAGCAGCTCCCTAGGACTAGTTCAAGAGACCCAGTACTTC.

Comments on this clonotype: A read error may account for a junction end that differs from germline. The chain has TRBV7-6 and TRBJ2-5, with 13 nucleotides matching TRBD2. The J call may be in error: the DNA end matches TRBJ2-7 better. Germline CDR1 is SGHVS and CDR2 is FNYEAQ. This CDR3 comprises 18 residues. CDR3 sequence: CASSVAASGLAGNYEQYF. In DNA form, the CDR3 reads TGTGCCAGCAGCGTAGCCGCCTCGGGACTAGCGGGAAACTACGAGCAGTACTTC.

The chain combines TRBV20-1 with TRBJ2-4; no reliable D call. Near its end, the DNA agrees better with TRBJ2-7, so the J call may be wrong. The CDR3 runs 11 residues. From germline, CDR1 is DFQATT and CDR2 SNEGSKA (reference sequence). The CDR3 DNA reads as TGCAGTGCTAGTCTTCGGTACGAGCAGTACTTC. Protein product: CSASLRYEQYF.

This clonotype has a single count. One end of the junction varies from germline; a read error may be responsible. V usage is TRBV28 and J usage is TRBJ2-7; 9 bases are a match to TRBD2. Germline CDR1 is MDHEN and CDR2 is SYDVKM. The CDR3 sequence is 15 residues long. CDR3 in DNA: TGTGCCAGCAGCACCCTGGGTAGCGGGGGCTACAAGCAGTACTTC. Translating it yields CASSTLGSGGYKQYF.

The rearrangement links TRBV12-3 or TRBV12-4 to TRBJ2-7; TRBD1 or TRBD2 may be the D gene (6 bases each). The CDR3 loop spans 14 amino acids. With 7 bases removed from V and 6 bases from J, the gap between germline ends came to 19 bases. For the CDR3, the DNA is TGTGCCAGCACTGTTGGGGGGCGGGCGAGCGAGCAGTACTTC. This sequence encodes CASTVGGRASEQYF.

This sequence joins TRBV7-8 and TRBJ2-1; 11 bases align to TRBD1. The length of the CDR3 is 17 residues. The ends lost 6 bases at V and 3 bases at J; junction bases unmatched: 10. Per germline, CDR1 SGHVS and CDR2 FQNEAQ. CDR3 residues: CASRNPAGTGGYNEQFF. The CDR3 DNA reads TGTGCCAGCAGGAATCCTGCCGGGACAGGGGGCTACAATGAGCAGTTCTTC.

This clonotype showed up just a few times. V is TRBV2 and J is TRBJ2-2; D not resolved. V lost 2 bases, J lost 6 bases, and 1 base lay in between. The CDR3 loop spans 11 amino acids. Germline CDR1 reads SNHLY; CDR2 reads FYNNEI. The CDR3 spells CASSESGELFF. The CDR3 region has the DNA TGTGCCAGCAGTGAATCCGGGGAGCTGTTTTTT. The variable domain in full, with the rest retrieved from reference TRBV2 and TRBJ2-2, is EPEVTQTPSHQVTQMGQEVILRCVPISNHLYFYWYRQILGQKVEFLVSFYNNEISEKSEIFDDQFSVERPDGSNFTLKIRSTKLEDSAMYFCASSESGELFFGEGSRLTVL.

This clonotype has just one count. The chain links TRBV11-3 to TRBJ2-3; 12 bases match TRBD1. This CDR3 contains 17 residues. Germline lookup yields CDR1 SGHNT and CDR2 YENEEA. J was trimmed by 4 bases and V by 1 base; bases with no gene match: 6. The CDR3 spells CASSLGGTGGLPDTQYF. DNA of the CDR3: TGTGCCAGCAGCTTAGGAGGGACAGGGGGCCTCCCAGATACGCAGTATTTT.

CDR3: CASSFGIDPGQGNTGELFF. DNA of the CDR3: TGCGCCAGCAGCTTTGGAATAGACCCGGGACAGGGGAACACCGGGGAGCTGTTTTTT. The chain joins TRBV5-1 to TRBJ2-2; 9 bases line up with TRBD1. This CDR3 contains 19 residues. Germline V lookup: CDR1 SGHRS, CDR2 YFSETQ. The junction had 12 bases not matched to a gene; V was cut back by 2 bases and J by 1 base.

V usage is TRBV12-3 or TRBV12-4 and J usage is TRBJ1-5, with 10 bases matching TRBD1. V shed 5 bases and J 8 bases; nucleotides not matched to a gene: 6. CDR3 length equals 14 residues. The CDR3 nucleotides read TGTGCCAGCAGTCCGGGACAGGGGTCCAAGCCCCAGCATTTT. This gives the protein CASSPGQGSKPQHF.

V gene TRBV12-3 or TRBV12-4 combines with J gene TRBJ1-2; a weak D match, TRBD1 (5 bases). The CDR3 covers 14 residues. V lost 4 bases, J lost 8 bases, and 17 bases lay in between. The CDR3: CASSSIPRDRGYTF. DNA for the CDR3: TGTGCCAGCAGTTCCATCCCCAGGGACCGCGGCTACACCTTC.

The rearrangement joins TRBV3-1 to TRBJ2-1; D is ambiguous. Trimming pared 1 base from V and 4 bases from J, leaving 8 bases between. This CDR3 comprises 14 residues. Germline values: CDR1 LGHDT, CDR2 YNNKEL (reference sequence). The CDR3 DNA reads TGTGCCAGCAGCCAAGGAGACGGATACAATGAGCAGTTCTTC. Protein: CASSQGDGYNEQFF.

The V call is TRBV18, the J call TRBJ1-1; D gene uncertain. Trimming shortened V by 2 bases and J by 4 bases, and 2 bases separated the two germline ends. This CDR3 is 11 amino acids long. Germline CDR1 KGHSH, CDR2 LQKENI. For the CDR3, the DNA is TGTGCCAGCTCACCAAGCACTGAAGCTTTCTTT. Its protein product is CASSPSTEAFF.

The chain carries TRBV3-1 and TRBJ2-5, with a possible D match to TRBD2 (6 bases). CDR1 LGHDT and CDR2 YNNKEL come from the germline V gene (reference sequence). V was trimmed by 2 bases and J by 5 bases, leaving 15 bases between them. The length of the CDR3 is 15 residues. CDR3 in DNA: TGTGCCAGCAGCCAAACAACTAGCCCAAAGGAGACCCAGTACTTC. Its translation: CASSQTTSPKETQYF.

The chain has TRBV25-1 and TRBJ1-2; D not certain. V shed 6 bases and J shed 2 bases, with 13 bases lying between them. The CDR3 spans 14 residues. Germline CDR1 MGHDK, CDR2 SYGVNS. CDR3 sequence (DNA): TGTGCCAGCAGCCCCCTTCGATTCAACTATGGCTACACCTTC. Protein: CASSPLRFNYGYTF.

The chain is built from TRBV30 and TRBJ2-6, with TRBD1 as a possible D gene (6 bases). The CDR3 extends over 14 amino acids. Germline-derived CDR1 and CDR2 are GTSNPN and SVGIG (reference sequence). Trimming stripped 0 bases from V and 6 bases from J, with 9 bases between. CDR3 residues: CAWSVPGQANVLTF. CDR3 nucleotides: TGTGCCTGGAGTGTCCCGGGACAGGCCAACGTCCTGACTTTC.